Listed here are 22 T cell receptor beta chains from one sample, sequenced in a study of shared clonotypes between healthy human individuals. The assay was immunoSEQ multiplex PCR, and TCRdb's table has in-frame clones only and misses some. The data show some 530,000 clones, about 78% seen once. The specimen sequenced was PBMCs. The receptors were sampled from a woman aged 35 to 49 in good health. Some clones in this sample may be carry-over from other donors' samples.

V usage is TRBV2 and J usage is TRBJ1-2; D unresolved. In germline, CDR1 is SNHLY, CDR2 FYNNEI. Trimming took 8 bases from V and 7 from J, leaving 11 bases between them. The CDR3 consists of 11 residues. The CDR3 reads CASGGLTGYTF. In nucleotides, the CDR3 is TGTGCCAGCGGCGGGTTGACTGGCTACACCTTC.

This clone was observed a few times. The genes are TRBV30 and TRBJ2-1; TRBD2 matches 14 bases. The CDR3 sequence is 14 residues long. V shed 2 bases and J 9 bases; nucleotides not matched to a gene: 3. The germline V gene has CDR1 GTSNPN and CDR2 SVGIG (reference sequence). The CDR3 reads CAWSIGLAGGEQFF. The CDR3 nucleotides are TGTGCCTGGAGTATAGGACTAGCGGGAGGTGAGCAGTTCTTC.

V is TRBV28 and J is TRBJ2-5; D is undetermined. The J call is in doubt because the DNA end fits TRBJ2-7 better. CDR1 is MDHEN, CDR2 SYDVKM, per germline. CDR3 size: 12 residues. The CDR3 DNA is TGTGCCAGCAGTTTCGGAGAGTACGAGCAGTACTTC. Translation: CASSFGEYEQYF.

The J gene is TRBJ2-4, the V gene TRBV18; D ambiguous. The CDR3 sequence is 14 residues long. Germline lookup yields CDR1 KGHSH and CDR2 LQKENI. V dropped 2 bases and J dropped 0 bases, with 5 bases sitting between them. In DNA, the CDR3 is TGTGCCAGCTCACCAGACACAGCCAAAAACATTCAGTACTTC. This translates into CASSPDTAKNIQYF.

This clone has a single count. V is TRBV9 and J is TRBJ1-2; D possibly corresponds to TRBD1 (6 bases). The CDR3 runs to 14 residues. From germline, CDR1 is SGDLS and CDR2 YYNGEE. V was pared by 0 bases and J by 2 bases, with 8 bases between. The CDR3 DNA sequence: TGTGCCAGCAGCGTAGGAGACAGGAACTATGGCTACACCTTC. This gives the protein CASSVGDRNYGYTF.

This clone was counted once. This rearrangement joins TRBV28 to TRBJ2-1; the match to TRBD2 covers 11 bases. Trimming at V came to 5 bases and at J to 7 bases, leaving 7 bases not matched to a gene. CDR3 length: 15 amino acids. CDR1 and CDR2 (germline): MDHEN, SYDVKM. DNA of the CDR3: TGTGCCAGCAGTATAGCGGGAGGGCCCTTAAATGAGCAGTTCTTC. Its protein product is CASSIAGGPLNEQFF.

This clone was counted ten times or more. The V and J genes are TRBV19 and TRBJ1-2; 8 positions agree with TRBD1. CDR1 LNHDA and CDR2 SQIVND come from the germline V gene (reference sequence). The length of the CDR3 is 16 residues. With V trimmed by 5 bases and J by 5 bases, 13 bases remained unmatched. The CDR3 protein is CASSFKPRTGIYGYTF. The CDR3 nucleotides are TGTGCCAGTAGTTTCAAACCGCGGACAGGGATATATGGCTACACCTTC.

V gene TRBV5-8 combines with J gene TRBJ2-5; 7 nucleotides line up with TRBD2. There are 15 residues in the CDR3. From germline, CDR1 is SGHTS and CDR2 YDEGEE. The V segment lost 1 base and the J segment 4 bases; nucleotides outside the gene matches: 7. As DNA, the CDR3 is TGTGCCAGCAGCTTGTGGGCGGGAGAGGGAGAGACCCAGTACTTC. Translating it yields CASSLWAGEGETQYF.

This rearrangement joins TRBV28 to TRBJ1-2; TRBD1 agrees at 9 bases. Germline CDR1 MDHEN, CDR2 SYDVKM. The CDR3 spans 15 residues. Germline trimming cut 6 bases from V and 0 bases from J; bases unmatched to any gene: 5. CDR3 sequence (DNA): TGTGCCAGCAGCCCCGGACAGGGGTCTAACTATGGCTACACCTTC. This sequence encodes CASSPGQGSNYGYTF.

This chain uses TRBV7-2 with TRBJ2-5; D unresolved. The V and J ends lost 2 bases and 0 bases respectively, with 10 bases between them. There are 15 residues in the CDR3. The V gene's germline CDR1 is SGHTA and CDR2 FQGNSA. CDR3 nucleotide sequence: TGTGCCAGCAGCTTACAAGTCGCGGACCAAGAGACCCAGTACTTC. The encoded protein is CASSLQVADQETQYF.

The chain has TRBV4-1 and TRBJ2-7; 8 nucleotides line up with TRBD2. J was trimmed by 3 bases and V by 6 bases; bases with no gene match: 7. CDR1 MGHRA and CDR2 YSYEKL come from the germline V gene. CDR3 length: 14 amino acids. The CDR3 here is CASRETGTSYEQYF. The CDR3 nucleotides read TGCGCCAGCAGGGAGACCGGGACTAGCTACGAGCAGTACTTC.

CDR3 loop: CASSLGPNSYEQYF. CDR3 DNA: TGCGCCAGCAGCCTGGGACCAAACTCCTACGAGCAGTACTTC. The V and J genes are TRBV4-1 and TRBJ2-7; D tentatively fits TRBD1 or TRBD2 (5 bases each). This CDR3 region has 14 residues. The germline V and J ends were trimmed by 4 bases and 0 bases, with 10 bases remaining between them. Germline CDR1 MGHRA, CDR2 YSYEKL.

To note about this clone: At one end the junction does not follow the germline gene, possibly because of a read error. The rearrangement links TRBV7-7 to TRBJ2-5, with no clear D. The CDR3 has 12 residues. Germline CDR1 and CDR2: SSHAT and FNYEAQ (reference sequence). The CDR3 sequence: CASSSPPGTQYF. The DNA of the CDR3 is TGTGCTAGCAGCTCGCCCCCAGGGACCCAGTACTTC.

This sequence joins TRBV7-8 and TRBJ2-5, with a weak D call TRBD1 (6 bases). Trimming pared 1 base from V and 5 bases from J, leaving 17 bases between. CDR1 and CDR2 from the germline V gene are SGHVS and FQNEAQ. The CDR3 is 16 amino acids. Written as DNA, the CDR3 is TGTGCCAGCAGCTTAGTTAGGGGGACCTGGGATGAGACCCAGTACTTC. This encodes CASSLVRGTWDETQYF.

This chain connects TRBV7-2 to TRBJ2-7; D is unclear. The CDR3 loop spans 14 amino acids. Germline CDR1 and CDR2: SGHTA and FQGNSA. Trimming stripped 0 bases from V and 5 bases from J, with 11 bases between. The CDR3 loop is CASSLAVGENEQYF. CDR3 nucleotide sequence: TGTGCCAGCAGCTTAGCGGTGGGTGAGAACGAGCAGTACTTC.

The CDR3 here is CASSHEPGLAGKETQYF. The CDR3 DNA reads as TGTGCCAGCAGCCATGAGCCGGGACTAGCGGGAAAAGAGACCCAGTACTTC. The chain combines TRBV4-2 with TRBJ2-5; TRBD2 matches at 13 bases. This CDR3 spans 17 amino acids. Germline V gives CDR1 LGHNA, CDR2 YNFKEQ. J was trimmed by 3 bases and V by 3 bases; bases with no gene match: 7.

The chain carries TRBV7-6 and TRBJ2-3; D possibly corresponds to TRBD2 (5 bases). Trimming left V 3 bases short and J 0 bases short, with 10 bases between. Germline V gene lookup returns CDR1 SGHVS and CDR2 FNYEAQ. This CDR3 comprises 15 residues. The CDR3 reads CASSFAGASTDTQYF. The CDR3 bases are TGTGCCAGCAGCTTCGCGGGTGCTAGCACAGATACGCAGTATTTT.

The V and J genes are TRBV7-9 and TRBJ2-1; D remains ambiguous. Germline V gene lookup returns CDR1 SEHNR and CDR2 FQNEAQ (reference sequence). The CDR3 is made up of 13 amino acids. The ends were cut back, 5 bases at V and 7 bases at J, with 12 bases in the middle. Here the CDR3 DNA reads TGTGCCAGCAGCCCAAGTGTGGTAAATGAGCAGTTCTTC. This sequence encodes CASSPSVVNEQFF.

This clone has just one count. The rearrangement links TRBV5-1 to TRBJ2-2; 8 positions agree with TRBD1. V lost 0 bases and J lost 4; bases outside the gene matches: 8. This CDR3 comprises 17 residues. Germline values: CDR1 SGHRS, CDR2 YFSETQ. CDR3 protein: CASSLDGQGLLTGELFF. The CDR3 DNA reads TGCGCCAGCAGCTTGGACGGACAGGGCCTACTCACCGGGGAGCTGTTTTTT.

CDR3 protein: CASSGGWGQGTYEQYF. DNA of the CDR3: TGTGCCAGCAGCGGGGGTTGGGGACAGGGGACCTACGAGCAGTACTTC. The chain recombines TRBV9 with TRBJ2-7; TRBD1 agrees at 10 bases. The CDR3 runs to 16 residues. The germline gives CDR1 SGDLS, CDR2 YYNGEE. V shed 3 bases and J 2 bases; nucleotides not matched to a gene: 8.

In its sample, this clone was seen many times. The chain combines TRBV2 with TRBJ2-7; no reliable D call. V was trimmed by 6 bases and J by 0 bases, leaving 3 bases between them. This CDR3 spans 11 amino acids. Germline loops: CDR1 SNHLY, CDR2 FYNNEI. The CDR3 sequence is CASSNSYEQYF. The CDR3 DNA reads TGTGCCAGCAGCAACTCCTACGAGCAGTACTTC.

This chain joins TRBV30 and TRBJ1-2, with D tentatively TRBD1 (6 bases). The CDR3 spans 15 residues. Germline-derived CDR1 and CDR2 are GTSNPN and SVGIG (reference sequence). The V end lost 3 bases, the J end lost 5 bases, and 19 bases lay between the germline ends. CDR3 sequence (DNA): TGTGCCTGGAGACGACCGGGGGGGCGCGGATATGGCTACACCTTC. Its protein is CAWRRPGGRGYGYTF.